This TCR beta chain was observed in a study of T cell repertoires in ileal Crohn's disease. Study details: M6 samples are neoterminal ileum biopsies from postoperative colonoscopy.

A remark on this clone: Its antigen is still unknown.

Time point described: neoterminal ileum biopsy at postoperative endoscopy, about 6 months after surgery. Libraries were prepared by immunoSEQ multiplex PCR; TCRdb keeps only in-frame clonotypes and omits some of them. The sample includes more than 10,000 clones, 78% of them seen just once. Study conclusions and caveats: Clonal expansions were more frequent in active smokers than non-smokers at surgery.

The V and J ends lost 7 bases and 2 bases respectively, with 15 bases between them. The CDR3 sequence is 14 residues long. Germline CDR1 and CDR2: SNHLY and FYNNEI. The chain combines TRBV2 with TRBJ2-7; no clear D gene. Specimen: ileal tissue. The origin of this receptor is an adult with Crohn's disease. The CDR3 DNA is TGTGCCAGCACCCCCTCCCGAGGCCCCTACGAGCAGTACTTC. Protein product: CASTPSRGPYEQYF.